This T cell receptor (beta chain) was found in a study of neurological immune-mediated disorders. This clonotype was counted many times. TCRdb called the 5' RACE reads again in MiXCR, with one record for every CDR3 protein. Of 77,000 or so distinct CDR3 sequences in the sample, under 10% were seen once. Trimming removed 3 bases from V and 5 bases from J, with 11 bases in between. The CDR3 has 14 amino acids. V usage is TRBV12-3 or TRBV12-4 and J usage is TRBJ2-1; D is possibly TRBD2 (6 bases). The sequence was collected from a man between 50 and 59 years old in good health. The sample taken for sequencing was PBMCs. The chain's CDR3 is CASSLWEVHNEQFF. The CDR3 bases are TGTGCCAGCAGTTTGTGGGAGGTACACAATGAGCAGTTCTTC.